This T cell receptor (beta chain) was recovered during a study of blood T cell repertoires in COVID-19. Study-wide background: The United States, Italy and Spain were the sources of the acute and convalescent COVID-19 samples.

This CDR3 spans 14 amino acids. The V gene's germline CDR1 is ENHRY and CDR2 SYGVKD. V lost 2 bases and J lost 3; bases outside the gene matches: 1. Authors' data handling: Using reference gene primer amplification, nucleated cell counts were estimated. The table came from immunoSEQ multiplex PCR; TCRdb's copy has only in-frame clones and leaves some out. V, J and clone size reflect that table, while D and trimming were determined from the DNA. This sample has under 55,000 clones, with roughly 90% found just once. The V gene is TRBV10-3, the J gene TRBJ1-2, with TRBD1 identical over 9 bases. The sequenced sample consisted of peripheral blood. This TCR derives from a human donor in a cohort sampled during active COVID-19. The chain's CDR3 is CAISEDRGDYGYTF. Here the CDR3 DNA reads TGTGCCATCAGTGAGGACAGGGGGGACTATGGCTACACCTTC.